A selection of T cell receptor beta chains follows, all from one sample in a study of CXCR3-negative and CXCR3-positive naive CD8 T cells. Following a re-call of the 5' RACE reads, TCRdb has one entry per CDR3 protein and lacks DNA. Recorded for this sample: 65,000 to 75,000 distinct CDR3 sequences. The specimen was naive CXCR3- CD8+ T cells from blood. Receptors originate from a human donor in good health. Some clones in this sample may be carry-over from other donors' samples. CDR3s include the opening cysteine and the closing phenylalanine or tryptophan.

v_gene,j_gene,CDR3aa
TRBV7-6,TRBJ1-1,CASSSPLGTGPIMNTEAFF
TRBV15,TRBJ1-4,CATSRDRETTNEKLFF
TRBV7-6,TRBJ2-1,CASSLAWDEQFF
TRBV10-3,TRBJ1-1,CAIHDAAWGGDTEAFF
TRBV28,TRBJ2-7,CASSFSGSIPLEQYF
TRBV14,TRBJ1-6,CASSRTGINSPLHF
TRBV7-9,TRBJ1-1,CASSLIGEAFF
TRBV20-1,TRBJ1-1,CSAFVVGGGFSEAFF
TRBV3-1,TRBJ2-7,CASSQDFGLAYEQYF
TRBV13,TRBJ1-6,CASSLGGHSPLHF
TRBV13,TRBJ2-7,CASSPGGQGTYEQYF
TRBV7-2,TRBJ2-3,CASSPLTGTGVDTQYF
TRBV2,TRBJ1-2,CASRDYDFSPMYGYTF
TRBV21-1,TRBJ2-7,CASSKEDQRGSSYEQYF
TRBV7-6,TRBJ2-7,CASNSGTSDTYEQYF
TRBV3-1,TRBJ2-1,CASRSGGGPNEQFF
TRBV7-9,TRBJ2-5,CASSLIAGGGETQYF
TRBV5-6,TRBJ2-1,CASSLFFRDYNEQFF
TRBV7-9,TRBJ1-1,CASSPRGGTEAFF
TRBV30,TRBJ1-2,CAWTNGRNYGYTF
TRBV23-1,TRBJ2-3,CASPHVGELGTDTQYF
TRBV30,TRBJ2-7,CAWSGDSSYEQYF
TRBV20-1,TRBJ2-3,CSATSVTTDTQYF
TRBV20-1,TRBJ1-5,CSARDVYNQPQHF
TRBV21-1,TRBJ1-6,CASSIGQGNSPLHF
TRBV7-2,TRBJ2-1,CASSLGGAGGTLWANEQFF
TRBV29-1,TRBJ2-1,CSVEDPQGVLYNEQFF
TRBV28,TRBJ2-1,CASSPHSLDQFF
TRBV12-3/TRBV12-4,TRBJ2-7,CASSSYAAATYEQYF
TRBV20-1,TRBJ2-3,CSARTGTSFPDTQYF
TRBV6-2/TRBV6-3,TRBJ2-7,CASSFASYEQYF
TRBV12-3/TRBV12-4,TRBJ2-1,CASSLVAGGYYNEQFF
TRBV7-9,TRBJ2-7,CASSGGTSGKEQYF
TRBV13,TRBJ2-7,CASSRGGQGVYEQYF
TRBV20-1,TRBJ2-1,CSARDHEGSNEQFF
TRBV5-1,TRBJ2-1,CASSYGLAGALEQFF
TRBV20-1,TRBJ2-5,CSARDGYQETQYF
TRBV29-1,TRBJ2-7,CSVLITPDGSEQQYF
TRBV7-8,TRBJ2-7,CASSSRDSTTPYEQYF
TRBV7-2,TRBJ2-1,CASSLPGTSGGPSQFF
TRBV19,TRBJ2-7,CASRDPYEQYF
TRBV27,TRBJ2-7,CASSTRQGYEQYF
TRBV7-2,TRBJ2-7,CASSEQVSYEQYF